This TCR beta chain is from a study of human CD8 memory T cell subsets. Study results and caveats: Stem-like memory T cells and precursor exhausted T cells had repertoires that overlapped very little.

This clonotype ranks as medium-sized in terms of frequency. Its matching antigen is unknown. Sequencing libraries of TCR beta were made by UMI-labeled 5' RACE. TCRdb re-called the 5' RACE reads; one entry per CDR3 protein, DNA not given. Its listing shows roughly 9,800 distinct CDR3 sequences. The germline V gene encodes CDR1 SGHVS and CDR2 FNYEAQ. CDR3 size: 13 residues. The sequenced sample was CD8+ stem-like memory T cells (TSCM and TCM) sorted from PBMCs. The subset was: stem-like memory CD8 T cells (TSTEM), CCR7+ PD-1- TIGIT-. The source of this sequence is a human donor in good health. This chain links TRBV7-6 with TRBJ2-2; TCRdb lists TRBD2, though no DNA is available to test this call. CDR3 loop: CASTLGGVGELFF.